These 14 T cell receptor beta chains were all obtained from the same sample, sequenced in a study of PD-L1 blockade in urothelial cancer. Profiled with immunoSEQ multiplex PCR; TCRdb holds only in-frame clones, not every one. This sample carries fewer than 25,000 clones, around nine tenths of them seen once, and the ten largest clones take less than 4%. The source was PBMCs, collected around atezolizumab (anti-PD-L1) treatment. Receptors were obtained from a man aged 50 to 60 with urothelial cancer.

The chain has TRBV2 and TRBJ2-2, with TRBD2 matching over 8 bases. With 8 bases clipped from V and 1 base from J, the junction kept 3 bases outside the gene matches. This CDR3 is built from 14 residues. Germline loops: CDR1 SNHLY, CDR2 FYNNEI. This CDR3 is CASLAGRNTGELFF. Here the CDR3 DNA reads TGTGCCAGCTTAGCGGGGAGGAACACCGGGGAGCTGTTTTTT. The variable domain in full, completed from reference TRBV2 and TRBJ2-2, reads EPEVTQTPSHQVTQMGQEVILRCVPISNHLYFYWYRQILGQKVEFLVSFYNNEISEKSEIFDDQFSVERPDGSNFTLKIRSTKLEDSAMYFCASLAGRNTGELFFGEGSRLTVL.

CDR3 coding DNA: TGTGCCGGGAGGGGGACTAGCGGGTACTACAATGAGCAGTTCTTC. Translating it yields CAGRGTSGYYNEQFF. This rearrangement joins TRBV10-3 to TRBJ2-1; 12 nucleotides line up with TRBD2. Looked up from germline, CDR1 is ENHRY and CDR2 is SYGVKD. Trimming took 11 bases from V and 3 from J; bases not matched to a gene: 8. The CDR3 totals 15 residues.

The V call is TRBV15, the J call TRBJ2-3; no reliable D call. Germline assignment: CDR1 LNHNV and CDR2 YYDKDF (reference sequence). There are 13 residues in the CDR3. V lost 5 bases and J 1 base, leaving 7 bases between the germline ends. Here the CDR3 reads CATSGGGTDTQYF. DNA of the CDR3: TGTGCCACCAGCGGCGGCGGCACAGATACGCAGTATTTT. The full variable domain, in which reference TRBV15 and TRBJ2-3 provide the parts outside the CDR3, is DAMVIQNPRYQVTQFGKPVTLSCSQTLNHNVMYWYQQKSSQAPKLLFHYYDKDFNNEADTPDNFQSRRPNTSFCFLDIRSPGLGDTAMYLCATSGGGTDTQYFGPGTRLTVL.

The chain uses TRBV27 and TRBJ1-1; no reliable D call. The CDR3 length is 16 residues. CDR1 and CDR2 (germline): MNHEY, SMNVEV (reference sequence). Trimming cost V 6 bases and J 0 bases, with 17 bases left between them. CDR3 residues: CASSPRGGLLNTEAFF. CDR3 coding DNA: TGTGCCAGCAGCCCACGGGGTGGGTTGTTGAACACTGAAGCTTTCTTT.

The rearrangement links TRBV4-1 to TRBJ2-5; D perhaps matches TRBD2 (7 bases). Germline CDR1 MGHRA, CDR2 YSYEKL. The length of the CDR3 is 12 residues. The V gene lost 4 bases and the J gene lost 7 bases, with 10 bases spanning the gap. CDR3 protein: CASSPRGGTQYF. CDR3 bases: TGCGCCAGCAGCCCAAGGGGGGGGACCCAGTACTTC.

This chain connects TRBV30 to TRBJ1-1, with a possible D match to TRBD1 (6 bases). The V and J ends lost 7 bases and 0 bases respectively, with 12 bases between them. This CDR3 is built from 13 residues. The germline CDR1 and CDR2 sequences are GTSNPN and SVGIG (reference sequence). The CDR3, as DNA: TGTGCCTCGATGGACAGTTTGAACACTGAAGCTTTCTTT. This encodes CASMDSLNTEAFF.

The gene calls are TRBV5-8 and TRBJ2-7, with no clear D. This CDR3 has 11 residues. V lost 2 bases and J 5 bases, leaving 5 bases between the germline ends. CDR1 and CDR2 (germline): SGHTS, YDEGEE. CDR3 in amino acids: CASSFYDEQYF. The CDR3 coding sequence is TGTGCCAGCAGCTTCTACGACGAGCAGTACTTC.

The chain employs TRBV29-1 and TRBJ1-3; no reliable D call. Germline CDR1 SQVTM, CDR2 ANQGSEA. V shed 4 bases and J shed 2 bases, with 9 bases lying between them. The CDR3 totals 13 residues. The CDR3 DNA follows: TGCAGCGTTGGTCCCCTCCCTGGAAACACCATATATTTT. The encoded protein is CSVGPLPGNTIYF.

This chain connects TRBV19 to TRBJ1-1, with 9 bases fitting TRBD1. Germline V gene lookup returns CDR1 LNHDA and CDR2 SQIVND (reference sequence). CDR3 size: 21 residues. V lost 5 bases to trimming and J lost 8 bases; unmatched junction nucleotides: 30. The CDR3 bases are TGTGCCAGTAGTCCCAATCCGTGGAACACAGGGGGCGATAAGTCAGAGCCCGAAGCTTTCTTT. Protein product: CASSPNPWNTGGDKSEPEAFF.

This clone was observed a single time. The V call is TRBV7-9, the J call TRBJ2-7; 10 bases line up with TRBD1. V dropped 8 bases and J dropped 1; count of bases not matched to a gene: 2. This CDR3 contains 13 residues. CDR1 and CDR2 (germline): SEHNR, FQNEAQ (reference sequence). CDR3 in DNA: TGTGCCAGCCAGGACAGGGGGTCCTACGAGCAGTACTTC. Translation: CASQDRGSYEQYF.

This clone was recorded a few times. DNA of the CDR3: TGTGCCAGTAGTATAGACAGTTATGAGGATGGCTACACCTTC. Translation gives CASSIDSYEDGYTF. The chain uses TRBV19 and TRBJ1-2, with D unclear. The V gene's germline CDR1 is LNHDA and CDR2 SQIVND (reference sequence). Trimming shortened V by 0 bases and J by 6 bases, and 11 bases separated the two germline ends. The CDR3 length is 14 residues. Together with reference TRBV19 and TRBJ1-2, the CDR3 gives the full variable domain: DGGITQSPKYLFRKEGQNVTLSCEQNLNHDAMYWYRQDPGQGLRLIYYSQIVNDFQKGDIAEGYSVSREKKESFPLTVTSAQKNPTAFYLCASSIDSYEDGYTFGSGTRLTVV.

The J gene is TRBJ2-3, the V gene TRBV30, with TRBD2 identical over 11 bases. Germline V gives CDR1 GTSNPN, CDR2 SVGIG (reference sequence). The CDR3 covers 14 residues. V was pared by 7 bases and J by 5 bases, with 8 bases of the junction left unmatched. DNA of the CDR3: TGTGCCTTCATAGCGGGAGGGCCCGTAGATACGCAGTATTTT. Its protein is CAFIAGGPVDTQYF.

The genes are TRBV10-3 and TRBJ1-1; no firm D call. The germline V and J ends were trimmed by 6 bases and 1 base, with 12 bases remaining between them. This CDR3 is built from 14 residues. Germline CDR1 is ENHRY and CDR2 is SYGVKD. Here the CDR3 reads CAIRRETGNTEAFF. As DNA, the CDR3 is TGTGCCATCAGGCGCGAGACGGGGAACACTGAAGCTTTCTTT.

J is TRBJ2-7 and V is TRBV19, with 10 bases aligning to TRBD2. The germline V gene encodes CDR1 LNHDA and CDR2 SQIVND (reference sequence). The CDR3 spans 14 residues. V dropped 6 bases and J dropped 5; count of bases not matched to a gene: 7. CDR3 sequence: CASSQLAGYDEQYF. CDR3 coding DNA: TGTGCCAGTAGCCAACTAGCGGGGTACGACGAGCAGTACTTC. Filled out from reference TRBV19 and TRBJ2-7, the complete variable domain reads DGGITQSPKYLFRKEGQNVTLSCEQNLNHDAMYWYRQDPGQGLRLIYYSQIVNDFQKGDIAEGYSVSREKKESFPLTVTSAQKNPTAFYLCASSQLAGYDEQYFGPGTRLTVT.